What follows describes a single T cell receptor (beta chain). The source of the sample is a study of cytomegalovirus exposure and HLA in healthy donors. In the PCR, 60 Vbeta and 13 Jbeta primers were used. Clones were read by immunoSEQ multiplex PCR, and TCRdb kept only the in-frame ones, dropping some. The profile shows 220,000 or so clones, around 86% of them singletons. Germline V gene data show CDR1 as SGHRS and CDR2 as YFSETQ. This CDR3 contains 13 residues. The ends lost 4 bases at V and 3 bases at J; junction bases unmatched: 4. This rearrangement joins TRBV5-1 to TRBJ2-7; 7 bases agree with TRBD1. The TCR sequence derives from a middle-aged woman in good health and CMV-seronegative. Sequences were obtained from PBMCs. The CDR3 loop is CASSDRDSYEQYF. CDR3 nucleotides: TGCGCCAGCAGCGACCGGGACAGCTACGAGCAGTACTTC.